Below, 15 T cell receptor beta chains from the same sample are listed, as sequenced in a study of T-cell memory formation after mild COVID-19. TCRdb re-called the 5' RACE reads through MiXCR, storing one row per CDR3 protein. The repertoire holds fewer than 150,000 distinct CDR3 sequences, 5% to 6.5% seen once, with 2% to 2.5% in the top ten. Sequencing was carried out using PBMCs or a T cell subset sorted from them (not recorded which). Every receptor here comes from an adult woman who had mild COVID-19 (a few samples of this study predate the infection). Cell type and time point are not known.

Many counts were recorded for this clonotype. The V and J genes are TRBV4-3 and TRBJ1-2; possible D gene TRBD1, 6 bases. Germline lookup yields CDR1 LGHNA and CDR2 YSLEER. CDR3 size: 15 residues. V was pared by 0 bases and J by 6 bases, with 14 bases between. CDR3 protein: CASSQEGWGANGYTF. CDR3 coding DNA: TGCGCCAGCAGCCAAGAGGGGTGGGGGGCGAATGGCTACACCTTC.

The J gene is TRBJ1-3, the V gene TRBV7-9; D might be TRBD1 (5 bases). The CDR3 totals 16 residues. From germline, CDR1 is SEHNR and CDR2 FQNEAQ (reference sequence). V lost 3 bases and J 0 bases, leaving 12 bases between the germline ends. The CDR3 region has the DNA TGTGCCAGCAGCTTGCTGGGACGCAGCTCTGGAAACACCATATATTTT. This gives the protein CASSLLGRSSGNTIYF.

In this sample, this clonotype turned up a few times. The chain uses TRBV5-6 and TRBJ2-7; perhaps TRBD1 as D (5 bases). The CDR3 sequence is 14 residues long. Looked up from germline, CDR1 is SGHDT and CDR2 is YYEEEE. Between the trimmed V and J ends, which lost 1 base and 0 bases, there was a span of 8 bases. The CDR3 sequence: CASSLRGLSYEQYF. As DNA, the CDR3 is TGTGCCAGCAGCTTGAGGGGCCTCTCCTACGAGCAGTACTTC.

This clonotype was seen only a few times. The chain uses TRBV20-1 and TRBJ2-2; D might be TRBD1 (5 bases). The CDR3 has 12 residues. Germline V gives CDR1 DFQATT, CDR2 SNEGSKA (reference sequence). V was clipped by 1 base and J by 8 bases, with 8 bases between them. For the CDR3, the DNA is TGCAGTGCTAGAGCCCAGGGAGGGGAGCTGTTTTTT. This encodes CSARAQGGELFF.

This clonotype was counted ten times or more. The J gene is TRBJ2-5, the V gene TRBV15; 8 nucleotides agree with TRBD1. The CDR3 runs to 15 residues. Trimming cost V 8 bases and J 1 base; bases outside gene matches: 9. Germline V gene lookup returns CDR1 LNHNV and CDR2 YYDKDF (reference sequence). The CDR3 region has the DNA TGTGCCACCGCGATTGACAGGGGCGTCCAAGAGACCCAGTACTTC. Its protein is CATAIDRGVQETQYF.

Many counts were recorded for this clonotype. The rearrangement joins TRBV12-3 or TRBV12-4 to TRBJ2-2; D ambiguous. V lost 2 bases and J 7 bases, leaving 5 bases between the germline ends. The CDR3 extends over 12 amino acids. The CDR3 nucleotides read TGTGCCAGCAGTTTAACCGACGGGGAGCTGTTTTTT. Protein product: CASSLTDGELFF.

This clonotype was seen repeatedly, ten times or more. J is TRBJ2-1 and V is TRBV4-2; TRBD2 matches at 9 bases. After removal of 0 bases from V and 8 bases from J, the junction contained 8 bases not matched to a gene. The CDR3 contains 16 residues. From germline, CDR1 is LGHNA and CDR2 YNFKEQ. CDR3 sequence reads: CASSQDMGLAPHEQFF. In nucleotides, the CDR3 is TGTGCCAGCAGCCAAGATATGGGACTAGCACCTCATGAGCAGTTCTTC.

This clonotype has more than one count but fewer than ten. The rearrangement joins TRBV14 to TRBJ1-1; D gene ambiguous. Trimming shortened V by 4 bases and J by 0 bases, and 6 bases separated the two germline ends. The CDR3 is made up of 13 amino acids. Germline values: CDR1 SGHDN, CDR2 FVKESK. CDR3 sequence reads: CASSRVVNTEAFF. In DNA form, the CDR3 reads TGTGCCAGCAGCCGGGTAGTGAACACTGAAGCTTTCTTT.

This sequence joins TRBV6-6 and TRBJ2-4; 14 positions agree with TRBD2. In germline, CDR1 is MNHNY, CDR2 SVGAGI (reference sequence). Trimming cost V 2 bases and J 2 bases; bases outside gene matches: 5. This CDR3 contains 18 residues. CDR3 in DNA: TGTGCCAGCAGTTACGCGACTAGCGGGAGGGCCTCCAAAAACATTCAGTACTTC. Translated, it gives CASSYATSGRASKNIQYF.

This clonotype was seen at least ten times. The chain combines TRBV7-9 with TRBJ2-1; TRBD2 matches 14 bases. CDR3 size: 18 residues. With V trimmed by 0 bases and J by 4 bases, 5 bases remained unmatched. Germline assignment: CDR1 SEHNR and CDR2 FQNEAQ (reference sequence). CDR3 nucleotide sequence: TGTGCCAGCAGCTTAGCCACCGGGACTAGCGGGAGATACAATGAGCAGTTCTTC. Encoded protein: CASSLATGTSGRYNEQFF.

This clonotype has at least ten counts. This sequence joins TRBV7-9 and TRBJ2-7, with D hard to call. From germline, CDR1 is SEHNR and CDR2 FQNEAQ (reference sequence). Trimming took 5 bases from V and 5 from J, leaving 13 bases between them. The CDR3 covers 13 residues. This chain's CDR3 is CASSLGAYHEQYF. The CDR3 coding sequence is TGTGCCAGCAGCCTCGGCGCGTACCACGAGCAGTACTTC.

This clonotype was seen only a few times. V gene TRBV19 combines with J gene TRBJ2-7; TRBD1 agrees at 7 bases. V shed 7 bases, J shed 0 bases, and the junction held 9 bases outside the gene matches. The germline V gene encodes CDR1 LNHDA and CDR2 SQIVND (reference sequence). The CDR3 has 15 amino acids. This CDR3 is CASKRGGAGSYEQYF. For the CDR3, the DNA is TGTGCCAGTAAGAGAGGGGGCGCAGGCTCCTACGAGCAGTACTTC. The variable domain in full, completed from reference TRBV19 and TRBJ2-7, reads DGGITQSPKYLFRKEGQNVTLSCEQNLNHDAMYWYRQDPGQGLRLIYYSQIVNDFQKGDIAEGYSVSREKKESFPLTVTSAQKNPTAFYLCASKRGGAGSYEQYFGPGTRLTVT.

Ten or more counts support this clonotype. The DNA of the CDR3 is TGTGCCACCAGTGATTTCAACGAGCAGTACTTC. It is translated as CATSDFNEQYF. This rearrangement joins TRBV24-1 to TRBJ2-7; D uncertain. V lost 1 base and J lost 5, with 2 bases in between. This CDR3 spans 11 amino acids. Germline-derived CDR1 and CDR2 are KGHDR and SFDVKD.

The chain links TRBV7-6 to TRBJ1-6; 8 nucleotides align to TRBD1. The trim removed 2 bases at V and 9 bases at J, leaving 15 bases unmatched. The CDR3 is 18 amino acids. Germline assignment: CDR1 SGHVS and CDR2 FNYEAQ. The CDR3: CASSLIPGTGEGGSPLHF. The CDR3 DNA follows: TGTGCCAGCAGCTTAATCCCTGGGACAGGCGAAGGGGGTTCACCCCTCCACTTT.

The table lists this clonotype with many counts. The V and J genes are TRBV12-3 or TRBV12-4 and TRBJ1-1, with D perhaps matching TRBD1 (5 bases). The V and J ends lost 6 bases and 1 base respectively, with 9 bases between them. This CDR3 comprises 13 residues. The CDR3 is CASSDTGNTEAFF. The CDR3 DNA reads as TGTGCCAGCAGCGATACAGGGAACACTGAAGCTTTCTTT.